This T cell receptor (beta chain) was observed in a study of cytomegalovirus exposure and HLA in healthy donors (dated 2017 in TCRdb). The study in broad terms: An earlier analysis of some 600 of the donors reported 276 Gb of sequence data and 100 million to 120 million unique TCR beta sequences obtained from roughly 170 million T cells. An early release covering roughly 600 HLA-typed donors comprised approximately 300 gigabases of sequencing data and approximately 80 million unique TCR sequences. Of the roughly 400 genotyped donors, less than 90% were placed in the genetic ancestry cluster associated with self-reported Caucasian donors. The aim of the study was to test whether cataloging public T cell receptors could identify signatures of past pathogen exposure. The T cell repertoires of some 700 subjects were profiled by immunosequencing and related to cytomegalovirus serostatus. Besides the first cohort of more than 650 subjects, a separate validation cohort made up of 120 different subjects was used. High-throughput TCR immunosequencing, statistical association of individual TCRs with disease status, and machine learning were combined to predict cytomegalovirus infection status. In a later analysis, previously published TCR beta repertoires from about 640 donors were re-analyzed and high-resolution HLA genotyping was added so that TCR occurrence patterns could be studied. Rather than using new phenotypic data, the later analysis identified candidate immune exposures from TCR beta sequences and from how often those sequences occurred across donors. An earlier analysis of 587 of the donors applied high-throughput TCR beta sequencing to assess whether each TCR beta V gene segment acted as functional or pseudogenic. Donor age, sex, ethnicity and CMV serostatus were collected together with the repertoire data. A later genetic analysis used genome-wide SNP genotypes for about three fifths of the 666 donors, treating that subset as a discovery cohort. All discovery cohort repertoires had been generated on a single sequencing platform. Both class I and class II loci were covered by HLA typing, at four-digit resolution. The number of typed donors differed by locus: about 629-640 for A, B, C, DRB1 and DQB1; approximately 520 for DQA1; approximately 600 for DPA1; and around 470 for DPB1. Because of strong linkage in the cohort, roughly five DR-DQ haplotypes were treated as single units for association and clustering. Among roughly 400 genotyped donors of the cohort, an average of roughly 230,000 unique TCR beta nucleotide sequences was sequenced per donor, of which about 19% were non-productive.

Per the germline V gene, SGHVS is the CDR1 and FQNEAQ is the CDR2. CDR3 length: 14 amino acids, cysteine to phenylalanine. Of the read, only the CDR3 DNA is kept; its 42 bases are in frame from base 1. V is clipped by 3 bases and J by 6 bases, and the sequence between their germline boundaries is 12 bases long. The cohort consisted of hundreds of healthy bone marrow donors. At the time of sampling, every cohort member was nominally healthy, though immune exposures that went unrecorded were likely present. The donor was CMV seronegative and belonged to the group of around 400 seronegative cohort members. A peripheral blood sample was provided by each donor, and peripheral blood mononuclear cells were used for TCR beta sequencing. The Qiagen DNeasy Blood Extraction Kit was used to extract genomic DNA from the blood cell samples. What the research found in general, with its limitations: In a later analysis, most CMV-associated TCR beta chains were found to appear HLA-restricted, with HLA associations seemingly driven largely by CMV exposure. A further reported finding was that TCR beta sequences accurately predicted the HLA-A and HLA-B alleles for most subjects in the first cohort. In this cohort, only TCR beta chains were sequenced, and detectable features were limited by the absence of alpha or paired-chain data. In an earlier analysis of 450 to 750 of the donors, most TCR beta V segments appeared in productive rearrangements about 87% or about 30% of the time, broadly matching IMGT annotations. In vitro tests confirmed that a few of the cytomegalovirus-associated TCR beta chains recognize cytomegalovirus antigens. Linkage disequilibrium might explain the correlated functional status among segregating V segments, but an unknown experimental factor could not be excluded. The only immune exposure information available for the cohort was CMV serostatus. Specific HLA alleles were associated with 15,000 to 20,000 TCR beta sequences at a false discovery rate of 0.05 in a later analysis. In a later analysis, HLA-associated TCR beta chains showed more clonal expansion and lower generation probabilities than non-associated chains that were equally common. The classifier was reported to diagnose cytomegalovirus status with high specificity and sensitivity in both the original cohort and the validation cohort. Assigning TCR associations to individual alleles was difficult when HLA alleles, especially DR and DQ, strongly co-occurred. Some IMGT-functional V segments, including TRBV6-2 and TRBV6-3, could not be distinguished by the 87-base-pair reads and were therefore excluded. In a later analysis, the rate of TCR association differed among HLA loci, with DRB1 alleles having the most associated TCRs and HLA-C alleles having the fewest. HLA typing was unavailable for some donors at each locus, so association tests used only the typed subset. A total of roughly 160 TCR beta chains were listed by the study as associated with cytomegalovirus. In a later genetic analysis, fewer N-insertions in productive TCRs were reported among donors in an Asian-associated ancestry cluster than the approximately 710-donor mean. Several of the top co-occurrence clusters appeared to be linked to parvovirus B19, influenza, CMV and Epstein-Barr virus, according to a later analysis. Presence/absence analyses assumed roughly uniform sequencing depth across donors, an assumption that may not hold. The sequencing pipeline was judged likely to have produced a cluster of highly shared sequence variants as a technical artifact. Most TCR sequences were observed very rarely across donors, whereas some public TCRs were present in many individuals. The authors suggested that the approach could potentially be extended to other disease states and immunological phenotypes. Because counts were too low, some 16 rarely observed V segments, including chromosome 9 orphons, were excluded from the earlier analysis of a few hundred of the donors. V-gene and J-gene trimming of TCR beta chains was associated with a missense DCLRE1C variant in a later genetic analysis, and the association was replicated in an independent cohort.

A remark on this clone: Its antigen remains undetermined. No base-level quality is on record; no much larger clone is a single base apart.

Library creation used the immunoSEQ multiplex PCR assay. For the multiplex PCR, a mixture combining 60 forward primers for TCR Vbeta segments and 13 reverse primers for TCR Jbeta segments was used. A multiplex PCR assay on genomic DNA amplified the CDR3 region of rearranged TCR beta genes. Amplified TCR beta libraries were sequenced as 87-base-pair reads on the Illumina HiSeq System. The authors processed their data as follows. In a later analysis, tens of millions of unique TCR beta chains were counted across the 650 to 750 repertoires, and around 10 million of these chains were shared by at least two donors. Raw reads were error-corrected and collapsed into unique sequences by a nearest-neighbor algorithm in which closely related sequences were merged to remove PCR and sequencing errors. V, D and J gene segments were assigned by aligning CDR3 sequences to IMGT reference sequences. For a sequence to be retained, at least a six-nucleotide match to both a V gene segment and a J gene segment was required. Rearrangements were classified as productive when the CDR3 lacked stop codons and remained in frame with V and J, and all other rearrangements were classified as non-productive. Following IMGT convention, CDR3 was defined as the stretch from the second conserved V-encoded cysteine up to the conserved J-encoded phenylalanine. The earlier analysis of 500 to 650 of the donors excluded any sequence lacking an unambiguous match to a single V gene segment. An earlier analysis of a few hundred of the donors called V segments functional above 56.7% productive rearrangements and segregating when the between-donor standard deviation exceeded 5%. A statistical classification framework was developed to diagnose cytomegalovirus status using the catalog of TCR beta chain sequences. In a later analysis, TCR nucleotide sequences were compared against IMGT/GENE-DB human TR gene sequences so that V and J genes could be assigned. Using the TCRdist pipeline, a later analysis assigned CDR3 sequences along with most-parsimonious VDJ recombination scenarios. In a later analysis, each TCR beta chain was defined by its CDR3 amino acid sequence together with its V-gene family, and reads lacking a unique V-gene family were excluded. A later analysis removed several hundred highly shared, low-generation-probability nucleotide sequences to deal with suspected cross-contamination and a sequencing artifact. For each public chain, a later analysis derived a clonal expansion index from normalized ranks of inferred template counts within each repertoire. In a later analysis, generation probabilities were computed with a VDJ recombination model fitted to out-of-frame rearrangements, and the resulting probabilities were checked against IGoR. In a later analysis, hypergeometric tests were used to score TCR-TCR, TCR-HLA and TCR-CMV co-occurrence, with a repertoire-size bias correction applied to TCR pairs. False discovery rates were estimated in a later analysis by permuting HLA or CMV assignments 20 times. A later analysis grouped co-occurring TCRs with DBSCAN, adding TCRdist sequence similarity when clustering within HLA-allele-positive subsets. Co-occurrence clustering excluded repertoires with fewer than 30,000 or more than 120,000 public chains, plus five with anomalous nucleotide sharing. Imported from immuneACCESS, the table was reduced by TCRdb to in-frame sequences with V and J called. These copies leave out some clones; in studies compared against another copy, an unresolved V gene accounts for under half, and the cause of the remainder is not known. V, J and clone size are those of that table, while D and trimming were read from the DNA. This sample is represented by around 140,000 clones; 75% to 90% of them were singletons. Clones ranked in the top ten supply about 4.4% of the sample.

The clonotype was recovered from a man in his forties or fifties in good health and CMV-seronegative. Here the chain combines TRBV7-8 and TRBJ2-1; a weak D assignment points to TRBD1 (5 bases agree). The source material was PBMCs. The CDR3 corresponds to CASSLDKGRNEQFF. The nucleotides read TGTGCCAGCAGCTTGGACAAGGGTCGCAATGAGCAGTTCTTC.